The rows below give T cell receptor beta chains drawn from one sample of a study of cytomegalovirus exposure and HLA in healthy donors. Produced via immunoSEQ multiplex PCR; TCRdb's table is partial and in-frame only. The sample records some 200,000 clones, about four fifths being singletons. Sequenced input: PBMCs. The receptors were gathered from a woman aged 45-60 years in good health and CMV-seronegative. Each CDR3 is given with its conserved first and last residue. A row's size may be missing; if present it is once, few, many or a size class.

>TRBV19|.|TRBJ1-4
CASSPYQVGRGEKLFF
>TRBV6-6|.|TRBJ1-2
CASSPKGLKYGYTF
>TRBV18|.|TRBJ1-1
CASSPDRKNTEAFF
>TRBV27|.|TRBJ1-1
CASSWIQGAEAFF
>TRBV27|.|TRBJ2-1
CASSVTGVNEQFF
>TRBV28|.|TRBJ1-2
CASRLHPGQGFALFTRYGYTF
>TRBV5-1|.|TRBJ2-3
CASSNGLAGNTDTQYF
>TRBV7-8|.|TRBJ2-2
CASSLARTYAGGELFF
>TRBV15|.|TRBJ1-3
CATSPRTGADTIYF
>TRBV30|few|TRBJ1-6
CAWKDTHNSPLHF
>TRBV28|.|TRBJ2-7
CASSFEGTSSYEQYF
>TRBV5-1|.|TRBJ1-1
CASSPEGGYREAEAFF
>TRBV5-6|.|TRBJ2-1
CATCTGTSFDNEQFF
>TRBV18|.|TRBJ1-1
CASSLVTGQGHMNTEAFF
>TRBV19|.|TRBJ2-7
CASSQAGGPMRGMLYF
>TRBV12-5|.|TRBJ2-1
CASGPGRTGSYNEQFF
>TRBV28|.|TRBJ2-3
CASSLPGGPSTDTQYF
>TRBV27|few|TRBJ2-2
CASSFLRGGGVGELFF